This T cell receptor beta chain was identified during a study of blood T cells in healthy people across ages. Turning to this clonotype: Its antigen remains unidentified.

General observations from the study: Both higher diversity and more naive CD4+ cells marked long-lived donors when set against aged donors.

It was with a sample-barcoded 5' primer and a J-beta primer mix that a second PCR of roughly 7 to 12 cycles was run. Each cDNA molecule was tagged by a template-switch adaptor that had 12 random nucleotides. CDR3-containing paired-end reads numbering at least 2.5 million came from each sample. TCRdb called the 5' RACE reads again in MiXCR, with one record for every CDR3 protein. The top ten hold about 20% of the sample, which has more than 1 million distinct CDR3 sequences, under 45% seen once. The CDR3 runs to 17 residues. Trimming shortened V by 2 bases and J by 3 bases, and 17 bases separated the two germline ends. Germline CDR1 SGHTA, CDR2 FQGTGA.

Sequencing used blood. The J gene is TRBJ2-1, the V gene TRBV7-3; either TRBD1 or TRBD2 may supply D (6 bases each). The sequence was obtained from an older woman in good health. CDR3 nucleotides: TGTGCCAGCAGCTTAGTCGGGAGCGGCAGGGGCTACAATGAGCAGTTCTTC. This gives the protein CASSLVGSGRGYNEQFF.